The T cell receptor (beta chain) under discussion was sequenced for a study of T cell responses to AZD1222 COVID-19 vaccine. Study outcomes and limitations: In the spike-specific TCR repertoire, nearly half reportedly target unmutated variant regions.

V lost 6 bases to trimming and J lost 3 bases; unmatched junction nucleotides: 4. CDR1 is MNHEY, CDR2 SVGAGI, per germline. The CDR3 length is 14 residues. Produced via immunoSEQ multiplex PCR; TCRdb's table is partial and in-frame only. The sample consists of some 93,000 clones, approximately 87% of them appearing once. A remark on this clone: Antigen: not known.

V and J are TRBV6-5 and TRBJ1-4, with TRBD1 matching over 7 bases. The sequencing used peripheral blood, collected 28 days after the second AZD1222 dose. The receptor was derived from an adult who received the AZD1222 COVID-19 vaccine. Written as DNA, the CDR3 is TGTGCCAGCAGGGGGGACAGATCTAATGAAAAACTGTTTTTT. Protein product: CASRGDRSNEKLFF.